The 23 T cell receptor beta chains presented below share a single source sample, sequenced in a study of control samples from healthy donors and cancer patients. Clones were sequenced by immunoSEQ multiplex PCR, and TCRdb holds only the in-frame ones, with some missing. The profile shows 130,000 or so clones, approximately 94% of them singletons. The sequencing input was blood. The source is a man aged 35 to 55 in good health.

Written as DNA, the CDR3 is TGTGCCAGCAGCTTATATTCGGCGGGGGGAAGCGAGCAGTTCTTC. It translates to CASSLYSAGGSEQFF. The genes are TRBV7-3 and TRBJ2-1; TRBD2 matches 8 bases. The junction had 10 bases not matched to a gene; V was cut back by 2 bases and J by 10 bases. Germline V gene lookup returns CDR1 SGHTA and CDR2 FQGTGA. CDR3 length: 15 residues.

The V and J genes are TRBV7-3 and TRBJ2-1; 10 nucleotides agree with TRBD2. The CDR3 covers 15 residues. Germline values: CDR1 SGHTA, CDR2 FQGTGA. J was trimmed by 3 bases and V by 5 bases; bases with no gene match: 4. Here the CDR3 DNA reads TGTGCCAGCAGCCTAAGGACTAGCGGCTACAATGAGCAGTTCTTC. Translation: CASSLRTSGYNEQFF. The complete variable domain, with remaining parts taken from reference TRBV7-3 and TRBJ2-1, reads GAGVSQTPSNKVTEKGKYVELRCDPISGHTALYWYRQSLGQGPEFLIYFQGTGAADDSGLPNDRFFAVRPEGSVSTLKIQRTERGDSAVYLCASSLRTSGYNEQFFGPGTRLTVL.

The genes are TRBV6-2 or TRBV6-3 and TRBJ1-2, with TRBD1 identical over 9 bases. The germline CDR1 and CDR2 sequences are MNHEY and SVGEGT. The length of the CDR3 is 16 residues. Trimming removed 6 bases from V and 0 bases from J; junction bases left unmatched: 8. The CDR3 region has the DNA TGTGCCAGCAGCTCGGACAGGGGCCCCTCTAACTATGGCTACACCTTC. This gives the protein CASSSDRGPSNYGYTF.

CDR3 bases: TGCGCCAGCAGCTTCGGGACCGGCAATCAGCCCCAGCATTTT. Its protein product is CASSFGTGNQPQHF. This sequence joins TRBV5-1 and TRBJ1-5; a weak D match, TRBD1 (5 bases). This CDR3 has 14 amino acids. Germline V gene data show CDR1 as SGHRS and CDR2 as YFSETQ. The V end lost 2 bases, the J end lost 2 bases, and 8 bases lay between the germline ends.

This chain connects TRBV7-3 to TRBJ1-6; D unresolved. CDR3 size: 19 residues. The V end was cut by 6 bases, the J end by 6 bases, with 27 bases between. Germline V gene data show CDR1 as SGHTA and CDR2 as FQGTGA. CDR3 nucleotide sequence: TGTGCCAGCAGGTTCTTATGGGCAAAGGTGGTTTTATTTAATTCACCCCTCCACTTT. This gives the protein CASRFLWAKVVLFNSPLHF. Full variable domain (outside the CDR3, taken from reference TRBV7-3 and TRBJ1-6): GAGVSQTPSNKVTEKGKYVELRCDPISGHTALYWYRQSLGQGPEFLIYFQGTGAADDSGLPNDRFFAVRPEGSVSTLKIQRTERGDSAVYLCASRFLWAKVVLFNSPLHFGNGTRLTVT.

In this sample, this clone turned up once. The chain carries TRBV30 and TRBJ1-2; TRBD1 agrees at 9 bases. After removal of 3 bases from V and 2 bases from J, the junction contained 4 bases not matched to a gene. CDR3 length equals 14 residues. Germline assignment: CDR1 GTSNPN and CDR2 SVGIG (reference sequence). DNA of the CDR3: TGTGCCTGGAGCCAAGGGACAGGGAACTATGGCTACACCTTC. Encoded protein: CAWSQGTGNYGYTF. The complete variable domain, with remaining parts taken from reference TRBV30 and TRBJ1-2, reads SQTIHQWPATLVQPVGSPLSLECTVEGTSNPNLYWYRQAAGRGLQLLFYSVGIGQISSEVPQNLSASRPQDRQFILSSKKLLLSDSGFYLCAWSQGTGNYGYTFGSGTRLTVV.

The chain employs TRBV5-1 and TRBJ1-1, with TRBD1 matching over 7 bases. Germline CDR1 and CDR2: SGHRS and YFSETQ. The CDR3 totals 15 residues. V shed 3 bases, J shed 0 bases, and the junction held 5 bases outside the gene matches. The CDR3 sequence: CASSSAGGMNTEAFF. The CDR3 DNA reads TGCGCCAGCAGCTCTGCAGGGGGTATGAACACTGAAGCTTTCTTT.

CDR3 in DNA: TGTGCCAGCAGCCTCAACAGGGCACTCCTCACTGAAGCTTTCTTT. Amino acid sequence: CASSLNRALLTEAFF. The chain couples TRBV7-8 to TRBJ1-1, with D possibly matching TRBD1 (6 bases). Deletions cut 5 bases from V and 4 bases from J, with 17 bases between. CDR3 length: 15 residues. Germline lookup yields CDR1 SGHVS and CDR2 FQNEAQ.

V is TRBV4-3 and J is TRBJ1-2, with D uncertain. The germline V and J ends were trimmed by 2 bases and 2 bases, with 6 bases remaining between them. CDR1 is LGHNA, CDR2 YSLEER, per germline. This CDR3 spans 13 amino acids. The CDR3 region is CASSQRGNYGYTF. Written as DNA, the CDR3 is TGCGCCAGCAGCCAACGGGGAAACTATGGCTACACCTTC.

The chain is built from TRBV21-1 and TRBJ1-4; the D call in the table, TRBD1, was not verified against the DNA. TRBV21-1 is a documented pseudogene. The CDR3 covers 14 residues. In nucleotides, the CDR3 is TGTGCCAGCAGCAAAGGGGGCGCGGTTGAAAAACTGTTTTTT. Translation gives CASSKGGAVEKLFF.

This clone appeared a single time. This sequence joins TRBV3-1 (or the pseudogene TRBV3-2) and TRBJ2-7, with D possibly TRBD2 on 6 matching bases. There are 14 residues in the CDR3. V dropped 0 bases and J dropped 3 bases, with 9 bases sitting between them. From germline, CDR1 is LGHDT and CDR2 YNNKEL (reference sequence). The CDR3 loop is CASSQDWGDYEQYF. CDR3 DNA: TGTGCCAGCAGCCAAGATTGGGGGGACTACGAGCAGTACTTC.

There are a few counts of this clone. The V and J genes are TRBV4-3 and TRBJ1-5, with D possibly being TRBD1 (5 bases). CDR3 length equals 13 residues. V lost 2 bases and J 7 bases, leaving 9 bases between the germline ends. In germline, CDR1 is LGHNA, CDR2 YSLEER. The CDR3 loop reads CASSQNRDQPQHF. DNA of the CDR3: TGCGCCAGCAGCCAAAATAGGGACCAGCCCCAGCATTTT.

The chain recombines TRBV7-6 with TRBJ1-5; D not certain. CDR1 is SGHVS and CDR2 is FNYEAQ in the germline V gene. Deletions cut 5 bases from V and 0 bases from J, with 17 bases between. The CDR3 runs to 17 residues. The CDR3 sequence is CASSVTPPTVSNQPQHF. CDR3 DNA sequence: TGTGCCAGCAGCGTTACCCCTCCAACGGTTAGCAATCAGCCCCAGCATTTT.

This chain uses TRBV11-3 with TRBJ1-1; D gene uncertain. The germline V gene encodes CDR1 SGHNT and CDR2 YENEEA. Trimming took 0 bases from V and 5 from J, leaving 4 bases between them. The CDR3 consists of 12 residues. The CDR3 sequence is CASSLDGTEAFF. The CDR3 nucleotides read TGTGCCAGCAGCTTAGATGGGACTGAAGCTTTCTTT.

The chain employs TRBV28 and TRBJ2-7, with 7 bases aligning to TRBD2. The CDR3 runs to 19 residues. CDR1 is MDHEN, CDR2 SYDVKM, per germline. V was clipped by 2 bases and J by 4 bases; unmatched bases: 20. The CDR3 DNA reads as TGTGCCAGCAGTTTACCCCCTGTCAGAAGCGGGACGGCGGGGTACGAGCAGTACTTC. Amino acids: CASSLPPVRSGTAGYEQYF.

The V gene is TRBV4-1, the J gene TRBJ2-1; 9 positions agree with TRBD1. The CDR3 is 16 amino acids. V gave up 3 bases and J gave up 8 bases; unmatched junction bases: 11. Germline-derived CDR1 and CDR2 are MGHRA and YSYEKL. CDR3 protein: CASSQLTGGSRDEQFF. The CDR3 DNA reads TGCGCCAGCAGCCAGTTGACAGGGGGAAGTCGGGATGAGCAGTTCTTC.

The count of this clone is one. The gene calls are TRBV7-2 and TRBJ1-1, with D possibly being TRBD1 (5 bases). Trimming stripped 2 bases from V and 4 bases from J, with 11 bases between. The germline V gene encodes CDR1 SGHTA and CDR2 FQGNSA. The CDR3 sequence is 14 residues long. Here the CDR3 reads CASSLQGSGTEAFF. CDR3 bases: TGTGCCAGCAGCTTACAGGGAAGTGGCACTGAAGCTTTCTTT.

V usage is TRBV27 and J usage is TRBJ2-3; a weak D match, TRBD2 (5 bases). Looked up from germline, CDR1 is MNHEY and CDR2 is SMNVEV (reference sequence). The CDR3 has 14 amino acids. V lost 2 bases and J lost 6, with 12 bases in between. CDR3 region: CASSLGAAWDTQYF. The DNA for the CDR3 is TGTGCCAGCAGTTTAGGAGCGGCCTGGGATACGCAGTATTTT.

The gene calls are TRBV28 and TRBJ2-5, with 13 bases matching TRBD2. Germline V lookup: CDR1 MDHEN, CDR2 SYDVKM. The V and J ends lost 3 bases and 7 bases, in that order; junction bases with no gene match: 11. The CDR3 contains 17 residues. CDR3 coding DNA: TGTGCCAGCAGTTTCGCGACTAGCGGGGGGAACGGGGCGACCCAGTACTTC. Protein: CASSFATSGGNGATQYF.

The chain links TRBV27 to TRBJ2-7; 8 bases are shared with TRBD1. Per germline, CDR1 MNHEY and CDR2 SMNVEV (reference sequence). The CDR3 length is 12 residues. V lost 11 bases to trimming and J lost 4 bases; unmatched junction nucleotides: 7. For the CDR3, the DNA is TGTGCCGCGGACAGGGACCCGTACGAGCAGTACTTC. This translates into CAADRDPYEQYF.

On this clone itself: Other DNA sequences in this sample translate to the same CDR3. V usage is TRBV24-1 and J usage is TRBJ1-5; possible D gene TRBD1, 5 bases. V lost 5 bases, J lost 4 bases, and 8 bases lay in between. The CDR3 extends over 13 amino acids. Germline V CDR1 and CDR2: KGHDR, SFDVKD. The CDR3: CATSVGGNQPQHF. In nucleotides, the CDR3 is TGTGCCACCAGTGTCGGGGGGAATCAGCCCCAGCATTTT.

The gene calls are TRBV11-2 and TRBJ1-2, with TRBD1 matching 9 bases. CDR1 and CDR2 from the germline V gene are SGHAT and FQNNGV. Losses at the gene ends were 6 bases for V and 5 bases for J; bases not matched to a gene: 10. The CDR3 totals 15 residues. The CDR3 protein is CASRQPGQGTYGYTF. The CDR3 DNA sequence: TGTGCCAGCAGGCAGCCGGGACAGGGAACTTATGGCTACACCTTC.

This clone was counted once. The rearrangement uses TRBV29-1 and TRBJ1-4, with 9 bases fitting TRBD1. The junction had 10 bases not matched to a gene; V was cut back by 4 bases and J by 7 bases. Germline V CDR1 and CDR2: SQVTM, ANQGSEA. The CDR3 consists of 15 residues. CDR3 amino acids: CSVGGSGTGSEKLFF. CDR3 DNA sequence: TGCAGCGTTGGGGGATCCGGGACAGGGAGTGAAAAACTGTTTTTT.